Listed below are T cell receptor beta chains from one sample, sequenced in a study of CD8 T cells in Susac syndrome. In TCRdb, the immunoSEQ multiplex PCR reads were re-called with MiXCR into one record per CDR3 protein. The sample holds roughly 200,000 distinct CDR3 sequences, 90% to 97% seen once. Sample: CD4+ T cells from PBMCs. The source of these receptors is a human donor with multiple sclerosis. Both conserved end residues are part of each CDR3. Fields, in order: J gene, D gene, clone size, V gene, CDR3 DNA, CDR3 protein. D genes are given only for firm matches. Rows give clone size only sometimes, using once, few, many, or a class for an expanded clone.

j_call: TRBJ2-5
d_call: TRBD1
clone_size: once
v_call: TRBV20-1
cdr3_nt: TGCAGTGGACAGGGGGTTGGGGAGACCCAGTACTTC
cdr3_aa: CSGQGVGETQYF

j_call: TRBJ2-1
d_call: TRBD2
clone_size: NA
v_call: TRBV15
cdr3_nt: TGTGCCACCAGCCGGTTCGGGGCTAGCGGGGGAGGGTACAATGAGCAGTTCTTC
cdr3_aa: CATSRFGASGGGYNEQFF

j_call: TRBJ1-4
d_call: NA
clone_size: NA
v_call: TRBV7-2
cdr3_nt: TGTGCCAGCAGCCTTGCCGGGATAGAGGGTGAAAAACTGTTTTTT
cdr3_aa: CASSLAGIEGEKLFF

j_call: TRBJ1-4
d_call: NA
clone_size: NA
v_call: TRBV7-2
cdr3_nt: TGTGCCAGCAGCTTATCCCGGCAAGCCGAAAAACTGTTTTTT
cdr3_aa: CASSLSRQAEKLFF

j_call: TRBJ2-7
d_call: NA
clone_size: NA
v_call: TRBV20-1
cdr3_nt: TGCAGTGCTAGTATCCCAGGCACAAGATTGGAGCAGTACTTC
cdr3_aa: CSASIPGTRLEQYF

j_call: TRBJ2-6
d_call: NA
clone_size: NA
v_call: TRBV7-3
cdr3_nt: TGTGCCAGCAGCTTATCGCCAAGCGGGGCCAACGTCCTGACTTTC
cdr3_aa: CASSLSPSGANVLTF

j_call: TRBJ1-1
d_call: TRBD1
clone_size: NA
v_call: TRBV6-5
cdr3_nt: TGTGCCAGCAGTAGGGACAGGGAGGCTTTCTTT
cdr3_aa: CASSRDREAFF

j_call: TRBJ1-2
d_call: NA
clone_size: NA
v_call: TRBV27
cdr3_nt: TGTGCCAGCAGTTTAGGGCGGCTCTATGGCTACACCTTC
cdr3_aa: CASSLGRLYGYTF

j_call: TRBJ1-1
d_call: NA
clone_size: NA
v_call: TRBV3-1
cdr3_nt: TGTGCCAGCAGCCAAGAGCCCCCGGGGTGGGCTTTCTTT
cdr3_aa: CASSQEPPGWAFF

j_call: TRBJ1-1
d_call: NA
clone_size: NA
v_call: TRBV29-1
cdr3_nt: TGCAGCGGGAACAGCCTGAACACTGAAGCTTTCTTT
cdr3_aa: CSGNSLNTEAFF

j_call: TRBJ1-2
d_call: TRBD1
clone_size: NA
v_call: TRBV12-3/TRBV12-4
cdr3_nt: TGTGCCAGCAGGACCGGGACAGGGGCCAGCTATGGCTACACCTTC
cdr3_aa: CASRTGTGASYGYTF

j_call: TRBJ2-7
d_call: TRBD1
clone_size: NA
v_call: TRBV4-1
cdr3_nt: TGCGCCAGCAGCCATCCGAAGGGACAGACCTCCTACGAGCAGTACTTC
cdr3_aa: CASSHPKGQTSYEQYF

j_call: TRBJ2-4
d_call: NA
clone_size: NA
v_call: TRBV5-1
cdr3_nt: TGCGCCAGCAGCCCGGGAGCCAAAAACATTCAGTACTTC
cdr3_aa: CASSPGAKNIQYF

j_call: TRBJ2-1
d_call: NA
clone_size: NA
v_call: TRBV7-3
cdr3_nt: TGTGCCAGCAGCCCCGAGTGGGGTGCCCCTACCAATGAGCAGTTCTTC
cdr3_aa: CASSPEWGAPTNEQFF

j_call: TRBJ1-2
d_call: NA
clone_size: NA
v_call: TRBV6-5
cdr3_nt: TGTGCCAGCACCGGGAACCCGGTTTATGGCTACACCTTC
cdr3_aa: CASTGNPVYGYTF

j_call: TRBJ1-2
d_call: NA
clone_size: NA
v_call: TRBV5-6
cdr3_nt: TGTGCCAGCAGCTTGGTCCCCCCGGTCGGCTACACCTTC
cdr3_aa: CASSLVPPVGYTF

j_call: TRBJ2-7
d_call: TRBD1
clone_size: NA
v_call: TRBV20-1
cdr3_nt: TGCAGTGCTTTAAGCAGGGACAGGGCGTACGAGCAGTACTTC
cdr3_aa: CSALSRDRAYEQYF

j_call: TRBJ2-3
d_call: NA
clone_size: NA
v_call: TRBV30
cdr3_nt: TGTGCCTTGACAGTTAGCACAGATACGCAGTATTTT
cdr3_aa: CALTVSTDTQYF

j_call: TRBJ2-5
d_call: TRBD2
clone_size: NA
v_call: TRBV27
cdr3_nt: TGTGCCAGCAGTTTTGGTAGCGGGGGGGCCGGGGAGACCCAGTACTTC
cdr3_aa: CASSFGSGGAGETQYF

j_call: TRBJ2-5
d_call: NA
clone_size: NA
v_call: TRBV28
cdr3_nt: TGTGCCGTGGAAGGGGGAGGGACCCAGTACTTC
cdr3_aa: CAVEGGGTQYF

j_call: TRBJ2-1
d_call: NA
clone_size: NA
v_call: TRBV6-2/TRBV6-3
cdr3_nt: TGTGCCAGCAGTTACTTCGCCGCGACGTATGAGCAGTTCTTC
cdr3_aa: CASSYFAATYEQFF

j_call: TRBJ2-1
d_call: TRBD1
clone_size: NA
v_call: TRBV6-6
cdr3_nt: TGTGCCAGCATCCAAGGGACAGGTGAGCAGTTCTTC
cdr3_aa: CASIQGTGEQFF

j_call: TRBJ1-2
d_call: NA
clone_size: NA
v_call: TRBV7-2
cdr3_nt: TGTGCCAGCAGCTTGGTTTTAGATCCTAACTATGGCTACACCTTC
cdr3_aa: CASSLVLDPNYGYTF

j_call: TRBJ2-2
d_call: NA
clone_size: NA
v_call: TRBV2
cdr3_nt: TGTGCCAGCAGCGGCCCTTCGAACACCGGGGAGCTGTTTTTT
cdr3_aa: CASSGPSNTGELFF

j_call: TRBJ1-2
d_call: NA
clone_size: NA
v_call: TRBV6-6
cdr3_nt: TGTGCCAGCAGATCAACGGGGAACCACTACACCTTC
cdr3_aa: CASRSTGNHYTF

j_call: TRBJ2-7
d_call: TRBD1
clone_size: once
v_call: TRBV5-1
cdr3_nt: TGCGCCAGCAGCCTCACCGGGACAGACTCATCGCTCGAGCAGTACTTC
cdr3_aa: CASSLTGTDSSLEQYF

j_call: TRBJ2-1
d_call: TRBD1
clone_size: NA
v_call: TRBV20-1
cdr3_nt: TGCAGTGCAGGGACAGGGGAAGATGAGCAGTTCTTC
cdr3_aa: CSAGTGEDEQFF

j_call: TRBJ1-5
d_call: NA
clone_size: NA
v_call: TRBV30
cdr3_nt: TGTGCCTGGAGTTGGACCAGGGATCAGCCCCAGCATTTT
cdr3_aa: CAWSWTRDQPQHF

j_call: TRBJ1-2
d_call: TRBD1
clone_size: once
v_call: TRBV12-3/TRBV12-4
cdr3_nt: TGTGCCAGCAGTTTAGGGGAGGCAGGGGGCCGAGGCTACACCTTC
cdr3_aa: CASSLGEAGGRGYTF

j_call: TRBJ1-2
d_call: NA
clone_size: once
v_call: TRBV9
cdr3_nt: TGTGCCAGCAGCGCTGGGGGGGGCAGGGCCGCTTGGGGCTACACCTTC
cdr3_aa: CASSAGGGRAAWGYTF

j_call: TRBJ2-5
d_call: NA
clone_size: NA
v_call: TRBV7-2
cdr3_nt: TGTGCCAGCAGCCGCGGACAGCAAGAGACCCAGTACTTC
cdr3_aa: CASSRGQQETQYF

j_call: TRBJ1-5
d_call: NA
clone_size: NA
v_call: TRBV27
cdr3_nt: TGTGCCAGCAGTTTCCGGGGTCCGGGAGAAGGTCACAATCAGCCCCAGCATTTT
cdr3_aa: CASSFRGPGEGHNQPQHF

j_call: TRBJ2-1
d_call: NA
clone_size: NA
v_call: TRBV12-3/TRBV12-4
cdr3_nt: TGTGCCAGCAGTCCCGGGACTCACAATGAGCAGTTCTTC
cdr3_aa: CASSPGTHNEQFF

j_call: TRBJ1-2
d_call: TRBD1
clone_size: NA
v_call: TRBV30
cdr3_nt: TGTGCCTGGATCGGGAAGGACAGGAACTATGGCTACACCTTC
cdr3_aa: CAWIGKDRNYGYTF

j_call: TRBJ1-5
d_call: NA
clone_size: NA
v_call: TRBV29-1
cdr3_nt: TGCAGCGTCGGGGATACTAGCAATCAGCCCCAGCATTTT
cdr3_aa: CSVGDTSNQPQHF

j_call: TRBJ1-6
d_call: NA
clone_size: NA
v_call: TRBV6-2/TRBV6-3
cdr3_nt: TGTGCCAGCAGTTCCCTTGGAGGAGGACTGAGCTCCTATAATTCACCCCTCCACTTT
cdr3_aa: CASSSLGGGLSSYNSPLHF